The present TCR beta chain was sequenced within a study of blood T cell repertoires in COVID-19. Assay: immunoSEQ multiplex PCR; the TCRdb copy retains only in-frame clones and omits some. The data show over 150,000 clones, about four fifths seen once. Looked up from germline, CDR1 is SGHTA and CDR2 is FQGTGA. The CDR3 runs 15 residues. Trimming took off 5 bases at V and 0 bases at J, with 12 bases between the two ends. Sample: PBMCs or T cells enriched from blood (not recorded which). The rearrangement uses TRBV7-3 and TRBJ2-3, with a possible D match to TRBD2 (6 bases). The sequence was collected from a woman aged 55-69 years who had recovered from COVID-19. The CDR3 bases are TGTGCCAGCAGCCGCGGGGTCGGTAGCACAGATACGCAGTATTTT. Protein: CASSRGVGSTDTQYF.